Presented here are 4 T cell receptor beta chains from one specimen sequenced in a study of metastatic and nonmetastatic thyroid tumors. TCRdb re-processed the PCR reads through MiXCR. Of 9,400 or so clones in the sample, roughly 30% are singletons; the top ten hold roughly 17%. Treatment of any kind had been given to no patient before thyroid surgery. The sequenced sample was adjacent normal tissue. These receptors all stem from a female donor with papillary thyroid cancer or a benign thyroid nodule (not recorded which). Some clones in this sample may be carry-over from other donors' samples.

This clone occurred a few times. The rearrangement joins TRBV25-1 to TRBJ1-1, with D hard to call. Per the germline V gene, CDR1 is MGHDK and CDR2 is SYGVNS. The CDR3 contains 13 residues. V was pared by 0 bases and J by 4 bases, with 6 bases between. The CDR3 region has the DNA TGTGCCAGCAGTGAATACAGAGGCACTGAAGCTTTCTTT. This sequence encodes CASSEYRGTEAFF.

V gene TRBV20-1 combines with J gene TRBJ2-1; D is uncertain. CDR1 and CDR2 (germline): DFQATT, SNEGSKA (reference sequence). The CDR3 spans 15 residues. V gave up 0 bases and J gave up 8 bases, with 17 bases separating them. The CDR3 DNA sequence: TGCAGTGCTAGAGATTGGCAAGAAGCCCAACATGAGCAGTTCTTC. Translating it yields CSARDWQEAQHEQFF.

The J gene is TRBJ1-1, the V gene TRBV19, with D possibly being TRBD1 (5 bases). Germline lookup yields CDR1 LNHDA and CDR2 SQIVND (reference sequence). Between the trimmed V and J ends, which lost 6 bases and 5 bases, there was a span of 13 bases. The CDR3 runs to 13 residues. The CDR3 reads CASSKTVLTEAFF. In DNA, the CDR3 is TGTGCCAGTAGCAAGACAGTGCTGACTGAAGCTTTCTTT. The whole variable domain, remainder taken from reference TRBV19 and TRBJ1-1, is DGGITQSPKYLFRKEGQNVTLSCEQNLNHDAMYWYRQDPGQGLRLIYYSQIVNDFQKGDIAEGYSVSREKKESFPLTVTSAQKNPTAFYLCASSKTVLTEAFFGQGTRLTVV.

This sequence joins TRBV19 and TRBJ2-2; the D gene is possibly TRBD1 (6 bases). The CDR3 sequence is 13 residues long. Per the germline V gene, CDR1 is LNHDA and CDR2 is SQIVND (reference sequence). The V end was cut by 5 bases, the J end by 8 bases, with 12 bases between. DNA of the CDR3: TGTGCCAGTAGTCAGGGGACGTCGGGGGAGCTGTTTTTT. As protein: CASSQGTSGELFF. The full variable domain, completed using reference TRBV19 and TRBJ2-2, is DGGITQSPKYLFRKEGQNVTLSCEQNLNHDAMYWYRQDPGQGLRLIYYSQIVNDFQKGDIAEGYSVSREKKESFPLTVTSAQKNPTAFYLCASSQGTSGELFFGEGSRLTVL.